One and the same sample provided the 9 T cell receptor beta chains below, sequenced in a study of blood T cells in healthy people across ages. Combining a sample-barcoded 5' primer with a J-beta primer mix, a second PCR ran for about 6 to 12 cycles. One entry per CDR3 protein, called by TCRdb with MiXCR from the 5' RACE reads. The sample has over 1,500,000 distinct CDR3 sequences, around 48% seen once. What was sequenced was blood. The receptor source for this set is a woman in her forties in good health.

The V gene is TRBV29-1, the J gene TRBJ2-2; 8 bases agree with TRBD1. Germline V CDR1 and CDR2: SQVTM, ANQGSEA. The CDR3 is 14 residues long. V shed 7 bases, J shed 5 bases, and the junction held 9 bases outside the gene matches. The CDR3 loop reads CSAGGTGFTGELFF. For the CDR3, the DNA is TGCAGCGCTGGAGGGACAGGCTTTACCGGGGAGCTGTTTTTT.

This clonotype was counted a few times. The chain employs TRBV28 and TRBJ1-5; no firm D call. With 3 bases removed from V and 3 bases from J, the gap between germline ends came to 9 bases. The CDR3 totals 14 residues. CDR1 is MDHEN, CDR2 SYDVKM, per germline. CDR3 in amino acids: CASSFVGHNQPQHF. The CDR3 DNA reads as TGTGCCAGCAGTTTCGTCGGGCACAATCAGCCCCAGCATTTT.

This chain uses TRBV4-2 with TRBJ2-5; D possibly corresponds to TRBD1 (6 bases). The CDR3 runs to 21 residues. V was clipped by 1 base and J by 2 bases, with 29 bases between them. Germline V gives CDR1 LGHNA, CDR2 YNFKEQ. The CDR3 bases are TGTGCCAGCAGCCAAGTAGGGGCCTCAGGTGGGGGCTTACCTTTTCAAGAGACCCAGTACTTC. This codes for CASSQVGASGGGLPFQETQYF.

This clonotype came up a few times. V and J are TRBV7-2 and TRBJ2-3; unclear D gene. CDR3 length: 12 residues. V shed 7 bases and J shed 2 bases, with 7 bases lying between them. Per germline, CDR1 SGHTA and CDR2 FQGNSA. The CDR3 sequence: CASNRNTDTQYF. CDR3 nucleotide sequence: TGTGCCAGCAACCGGAACACAGATACGCAGTATTTT.

A few counts support this clonotype. The chain is built from TRBV5-1 and TRBJ2-5, with TRBD2 matching 7 bases. Trimming cost V 4 bases and J 3 bases; bases outside gene matches: 9. CDR3 length: 15 residues. Per germline, CDR1 SGHRS and CDR2 YFSETQ. CDR3 DNA sequence: TGCGCCAGCAGCCCCCAAGCGGGGAACGAAGAGACCCAGTACTTC. Residues: CASSPQAGNEETQYF.

This clonotype was picked up one time. The J gene is TRBJ2-7, the V gene TRBV13; D is uncertain. Trimming left V 4 bases short and J 5 bases short, with 9 bases between. The CDR3 is 12 amino acids. Germline CDR1 is PRHDT and CDR2 is FYEKMQ (reference sequence). The CDR3 DNA follows: TGTGCCAGCAGCTCGGAGACGAACGAGCAGTACTTC. Translation: CASSSETNEQYF.

This clonotype was observed a few times. This chain joins TRBV6-5 and TRBJ2-5, with D perhaps TRBD1 (7 bases). V was clipped by 2 bases and J by 0 bases, with 13 bases between them. This CDR3 has 16 residues. Germline V gene lookup returns CDR1 MNHEY and CDR2 SVGAGI. The CDR3 sequence: CASSYRTGGYQETQYF. In DNA, the CDR3 is TGTGCCAGCAGTTACAGGACAGGAGGGTACCAAGAGACCCAGTACTTC.

This rearrangement joins TRBV28 to TRBJ2-7; no firm D call. With 10 bases removed from V and 4 bases from J, the gap between germline ends came to 14 bases. The germline CDR1 and CDR2 sequences are MDHEN and SYDVKM. This CDR3 spans 12 amino acids. This chain's CDR3 is CATLDGPYEQYF. CDR3 bases: TGTGCCACCCTGGACGGCCCATACGAGCAGTACTTC.

V is TRBV7-2 and J is TRBJ2-7, with TRBD1 matching over 12 bases. The J call is doubtful: the DNA matches TRBJ2-5 better. This CDR3 is 16 amino acids long. Germline V gives CDR1 SGHTA, CDR2 FQGNSA. CDR3 DNA: TGTGCCAGCAGCTTAGGTGGGACAGGGGGCTTTCGGACCCAGTACTTC. Its protein product is CASSLGGTGGFRTQYF.